This entry concerns a single T cell receptor (beta chain). Trimming cost V 3 bases and J 5 bases, with 17 bases left between them. The CDR3 totals 15 residues. The germline V gene encodes CDR1 SGHNT and CDR2 YYREEE (reference sequence). This entry comes from a study of T cell changes during pregnancy in multiple sclerosis. Produced via immunoSEQ multiplex PCR; TCRdb's table is partial and in-frame only. The table lists 40,000 to 60,000 clones, 80% to 95% of them singletons. The receptor's source is a female donor with multiple sclerosis, enrolled in a pregnancy study. The sequencing used peripheral blood, collected after pregnancy. V gene TRBV5-4 combines with J gene TRBJ2-5; tentatively, D is TRBD1 (7 bases). The CDR3 DNA follows: TGTGCCAGCAGCTCTCCCGACAGGGCGGGGGAGACCCAGTACTTC. Translated: CASSSPDRAGETQYF.